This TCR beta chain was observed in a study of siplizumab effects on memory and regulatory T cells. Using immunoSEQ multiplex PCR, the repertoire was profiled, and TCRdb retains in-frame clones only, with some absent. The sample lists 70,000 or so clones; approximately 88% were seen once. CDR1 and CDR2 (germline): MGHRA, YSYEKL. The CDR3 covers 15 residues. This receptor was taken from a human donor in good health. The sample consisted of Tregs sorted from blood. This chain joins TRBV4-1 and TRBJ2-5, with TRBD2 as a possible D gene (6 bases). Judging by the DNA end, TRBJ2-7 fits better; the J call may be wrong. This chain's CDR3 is CASSQDPLGTYEQYF. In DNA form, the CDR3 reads TGCGCCAGCAGCCAAGATCCCCTGGGGACTTACGAGCAGTACTTC.